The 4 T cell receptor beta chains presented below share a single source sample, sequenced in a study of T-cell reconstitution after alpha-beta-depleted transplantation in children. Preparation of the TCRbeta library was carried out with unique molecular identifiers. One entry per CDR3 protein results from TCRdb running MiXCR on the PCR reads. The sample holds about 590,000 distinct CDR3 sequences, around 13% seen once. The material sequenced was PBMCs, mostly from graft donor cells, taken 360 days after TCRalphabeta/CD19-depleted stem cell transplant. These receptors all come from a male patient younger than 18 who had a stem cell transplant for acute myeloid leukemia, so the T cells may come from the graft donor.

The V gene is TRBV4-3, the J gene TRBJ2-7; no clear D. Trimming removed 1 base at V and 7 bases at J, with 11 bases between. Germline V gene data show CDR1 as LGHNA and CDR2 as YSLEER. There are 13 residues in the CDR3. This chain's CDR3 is CASSQVKGMEQYF. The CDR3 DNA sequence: TGCGCCAGCAGCCAAGTGAAGGGTATGGAGCAGTACTTC.

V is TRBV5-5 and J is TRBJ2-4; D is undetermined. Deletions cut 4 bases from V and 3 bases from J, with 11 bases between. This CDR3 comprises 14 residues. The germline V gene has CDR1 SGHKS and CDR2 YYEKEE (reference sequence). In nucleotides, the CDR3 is TGTGCCAGCAGCCCCGGGTTTAACAAAAACATTCAGTACTTC. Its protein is CASSPGFNKNIQYF.

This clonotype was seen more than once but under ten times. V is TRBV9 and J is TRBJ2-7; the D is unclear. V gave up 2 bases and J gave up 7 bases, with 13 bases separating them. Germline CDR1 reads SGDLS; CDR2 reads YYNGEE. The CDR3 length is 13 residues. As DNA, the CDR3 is TGTGCCAGCAGCGTCAAACAGACCGCGGAGCAGTACTTC. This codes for CASSVKQTAEQYF.

CDR3 DNA sequence: TGTGCCAGCAGTGTCGACAGGACCCGCGGGGCAGATACGCAGTATTTT. It encodes CASSVDRTRGADTQYF. The chain has TRBV25-1 and TRBJ2-3; perhaps D is TRBD1 or TRBD2 (6 bases each). CDR3 size: 16 residues. V was clipped by 4 bases and J by 4 bases, with 18 bases between them. Germline loops: CDR1 MGHDK, CDR2 SYGVNS.